Here is one T cell receptor (beta chain) with its context. This clonotype was counted at least ten times. Its antigen has not been determined. The record has no base qualities; no much larger clone is one base away. The data were taken from a study of regulatory T cells in long-lasting Graves disease (dated by TCRdb to about 2021). Notes on the research overall: To count as having persistent Graves' disease, a patient had to have received antithyroid drug treatment for over 5 years with TSH receptor autoantibodies remaining persistently positive. A total of 35 or so samples underwent TCR sequencing: about 13 from persistent and roughly 20 from newly diagnosed Graves' disease patients. Persistent Graves' disease patients in the clinical cohort had taken antithyroid drugs for approximately ten years on average. This study used TCR sequencing and RNA sequencing of peripheral blood to compare persistent Graves' disease patients against newly diagnosed Graves' disease patients. The study took place in China and was registered as a clinical trial. Study-wide findings and limitations: Persistent Graves' disease patients showed lower TCR Shannon entropy and fewer highly expanded clones than newly diagnosed patients, suggesting clonal expansion. Patients with persistent disease shared more public clonotypes (around 2,500) than newly diagnosed patients did (966). The authors acknowledged the small sample size as a limitation that may reduce accuracy. Peripheral blood alone was examined, since thyroid tissue, which constituted the primary lesion, could not be accessed. Only the TCR beta chain was sequenced and analyzed.

In the paper's terms, the time point label means: persistent/refractory GD, antithyroid drugs over 5 years with positive TRAb. For both TCR sequencing and RNA sequencing, RNA was extracted from PBMCs using TRIzol. Graves' disease was diagnosed according to American Thyroid Association guidelines. Patients were recruited from an endocrinology department in Xi'an, China. Each patient gave approximately 10 milliliters of peripheral blood, collected in an EDTA anticoagulant tube. Ficoll Paque Plus density gradient separation was used to isolate PBMCs, and no further T cell sorting was performed. An Agilent 2100 Bioanalyzer and agarose gel were used to check RNA quality, and a NanoDrop 2000 was used to measure RNA concentration. Libraries were built with multiplex PCR. Sequencer: Illumina HiSeq 4000. To build TCR beta libraries, CDR3 regions were amplified by Arm-PCR using iRepertoire HTBI primers. Before sequencing, the PCR products went through gel purification. The authors' pipeline ran thus. Gene usage analysis of CDR3 amino acid clonotypes relied on the roughly 60 TRBV and fewer than 15 TRBJ segments identified across samples. COPE and FqMerger were used to merge the filtered high-quality paired reads into contigs. BLAST was used to align contigs to IMGT TRBV, TRBD and TRBJ reference genes, and CDR3 was defined according to IMGT. Any clonotype with a frequency above 0.1% was counted as a highly expanded clone. Repertoire diversity was measured by Shannon entropy, and V-J evenness by the Gini coefficient. A clonotype found in more than one individual was treated as public. TCRdb reprocessing: public reads trimmed at Q25 with fastp, clones called with MiXCR, in-frame beta chains kept. A single entry per CDR3 protein holds the most common genes and DNA from its merged rows. TCRdb's processing, not the authors', yielded these V and J calls. This sample comprises hundreds of thousands of distinct CDR3 sequences, less than 25% of them detected only once. The top ten clonotypes cover around 14% of the sample.

The sample here was peripheral blood mononuclear cells (PBMCs), taken when the disease was refractory, from a patient treated with antithyroid drugs. The source of this sequence is a female donor with Graves disease.

DNA sequence: TGCAGCGTTCTTGGGGGGGCGACGGGTGGCACTGAAGCTTTCTTT. Its protein is CSVLGGATGGTEAFF. This chain is built from TRBV29-1 and TRBJ1-1; the D gene is possibly TRBD1, with 6 bases matching. V is clipped by 5 bases and J by 4 bases, and the sequence between their germline boundaries is 20 bases long. The germline V gene provides CDR1 SQVTM and CDR2 ANQGSEA. From cysteine to phenylalanine, the CDR3 is 15 amino acids long. The retained sequence is limited to the CDR3, 45 bases, with the frame set at the first base.